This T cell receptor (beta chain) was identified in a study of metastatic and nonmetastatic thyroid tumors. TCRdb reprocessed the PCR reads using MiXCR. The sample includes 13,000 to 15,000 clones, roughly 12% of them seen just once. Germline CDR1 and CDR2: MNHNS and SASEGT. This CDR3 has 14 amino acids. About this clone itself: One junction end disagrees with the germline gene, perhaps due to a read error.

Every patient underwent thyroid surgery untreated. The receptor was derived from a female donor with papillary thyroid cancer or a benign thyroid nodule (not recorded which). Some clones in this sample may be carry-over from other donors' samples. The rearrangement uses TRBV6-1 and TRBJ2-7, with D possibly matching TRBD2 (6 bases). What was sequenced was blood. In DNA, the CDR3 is TGTGCCAGCAGTACCGGGACTGGCCCTAACGAGAAGTACTTC. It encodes CASSTGTGPNEKYF.